A selection of T cell receptor beta chains follows, all from one sample in a study of CD8 T cells in Susac syndrome. Each CDR3 protein gets one entry after TCRdb re-called the immunoSEQ multiplex PCR reads with MiXCR. Seen here are 130,000 to 150,000 distinct CDR3 sequences, nearly 95% observed once, and the top ten hold about 0.26%. The source material was CD8+ T cells from PBMCs. All receptors derive from a human donor in good health. CDR3s include the opening cysteine and the closing phenylalanine or tryptophan. The D gene is left open where the match is weak. The size of a clone is reported for some rows only, either as once, few or many, or as a class for expanded clones.

j_gene: TRBJ2-1
abundance: -
v_gene: TRBV15
d_gene: TRBD2
CDR3nt: TGTGCCACCAGCCCTGGGAGGGAGTGGGATGAGCAGTTCTTC
CDR3aa: CATSPGREWDEQFF

j_gene: TRBJ2-7
abundance: -
v_gene: TRBV20-1
d_gene: TRBD1
CDR3nt: TGCAGTGCTAGAGGGAGGACAGGGGAAGAGCAGTACTTC
CDR3aa: CSARGRTGEEQYF

j_gene: TRBJ2-7
abundance: -
v_gene: TRBV18
d_gene: TRBD2
CDR3nt: TGTGCCAGCTCACCCATCGGATTAGCGGGAACCTACGAGCAGTACTTC
CDR3aa: CASSPIGLAGTYEQYF

j_gene: TRBJ2-1
abundance: -
v_gene: TRBV3-1
d_gene: -
CDR3nt: TGTGCCAGCAGCCAAGCCCTGCGGGGGAGGGGGTCCTACAATGAGCAGTTCTTC
CDR3aa: CASSQALRGRGSYNEQFF

j_gene: TRBJ2-7
abundance: -
v_gene: TRBV9
d_gene: TRBD1
CDR3nt: TGTGCCAGCAGCGTAGCCGGGACAGGGTCCTACGAGCAGTACTTC
CDR3aa: CASSVAGTGSYEQYF

j_gene: TRBJ2-2
abundance: -
v_gene: TRBV14
d_gene: -
CDR3nt: TGTGCCAGCAGCCAATTCCAATACACCGGGGAGCTGTTTTTT
CDR3aa: CASSQFQYTGELFF

j_gene: TRBJ2-7
abundance: -
v_gene: TRBV3-1
d_gene: TRBD2
CDR3nt: TGTGCCAGCAGCCAACCGGGACTAGACTACGAGCAGTACTTC
CDR3aa: CASSQPGLDYEQYF

j_gene: TRBJ2-1
abundance: -
v_gene: TRBV29-1
d_gene: -
CDR3nt: TGCAGCGTTGTCGGGAAATACAATGAGCAGTTCTTC
CDR3aa: CSVVGKYNEQFF

j_gene: TRBJ1-1
abundance: -
v_gene: TRBV14
d_gene: -
CDR3nt: TGTGCCAGCACCGCAGGTCCCGAAGCTTTCTTT
CDR3aa: CASTAGPEAFF

j_gene: TRBJ1-2
abundance: -
v_gene: TRBV19
d_gene: -
CDR3nt: TGTGCCAGTCGACTTTCTCTTGGCTACACCTTC
CDR3aa: CASRLSLGYTF

j_gene: TRBJ1-5
abundance: -
v_gene: TRBV20-1
d_gene: -
CDR3nt: TGCAGTGCTAGTATGGTCAGGGAGAGTCAGCCCCAGCATTTT
CDR3aa: CSASMVRESQPQHF

j_gene: TRBJ1-2
abundance: -
v_gene: TRBV27
d_gene: TRBD1
CDR3nt: TGTGCCAGCAGCGGGACAGGGTGGAATGGCTACACCTTC
CDR3aa: CASSGTGWNGYTF

j_gene: TRBJ2-2
abundance: -
v_gene: TRBV3-1
d_gene: -
CDR3nt: TGTGCCAGCAGCCTCTCGAGGGGACATACGAACACCGGGGAGCTGTTTTTT
CDR3aa: CASSLSRGHTNTGELFF

j_gene: TRBJ2-4
abundance: -
v_gene: TRBV7-9
d_gene: -
CDR3nt: TGTGCCAGCAGCGGAAGTGAAAACATTCAGTACTTC
CDR3aa: CASSGSENIQYF

j_gene: TRBJ2-5
abundance: -
v_gene: TRBV3-1
d_gene: TRBD2
CDR3nt: TGTGCCAGCAGCCGTCGACTAGCGGGAGGAGAGACCCAGTACTTC
CDR3aa: CASSRRLAGGETQYF

j_gene: TRBJ2-1
abundance: -
v_gene: TRBV7-6
d_gene: -
CDR3nt: TGTGCCAGCAGCTTACCATTGGGGGGAGTCGGTGAGCAGTTCTTC
CDR3aa: CASSLPLGGVGEQFF

j_gene: TRBJ2-1
abundance: once
v_gene: TRBV29-1
d_gene: -
CDR3nt: TGCAGCGTTGTGACCAATGAGCAGTTCTTC
CDR3aa: CSVVTNEQFF

j_gene: TRBJ1-2
abundance: -
v_gene: TRBV3-1
d_gene: TRBD1
CDR3nt: TGTGCCAGCAGCCCGCCAGGACAGGGGGCTGATGGCTACACCTTC
CDR3aa: CASSPPGQGADGYTF

j_gene: TRBJ2-3
abundance: -
v_gene: TRBV9
d_gene: -
CDR3nt: TGTGCCAGCAGCGAAAGGAGCACAGATACGCAGTATTTT
CDR3aa: CASSERSTDTQYF

j_gene: TRBJ2-3
abundance: -
v_gene: TRBV28
d_gene: -
CDR3nt: TGTGCCAGCAGTTTCGGGCAGAAAAGCACAGATACGCAGTATTTT
CDR3aa: CASSFGQKSTDTQYF

j_gene: TRBJ2-7
abundance: -
v_gene: TRBV20-1
d_gene: -
CDR3nt: TGCAGTGCTAGAGATCGGTGGGGCAAGCAGTACTTC
CDR3aa: CSARDRWGKQYF

j_gene: TRBJ2-1
abundance: -
v_gene: TRBV27
d_gene: -
CDR3nt: TGTGCCAGCAGCCCCGGACGAGCTTACAATGAGCAGTTCTTC
CDR3aa: CASSPGRAYNEQFF

j_gene: TRBJ2-1
abundance: -
v_gene: TRBV27
d_gene: TRBD2
CDR3nt: TGTGCCAGCAGTTTATGGGGGGAGGGATCCTACAATGAGCAGTTCTTC
CDR3aa: CASSLWGEGSYNEQFF

j_gene: TRBJ2-7
abundance: -
v_gene: TRBV20-1
d_gene: TRBD2
CDR3nt: TGCAGTGCTCTGGGACACGGGACTAGCGCTAGCTACGAGCAGTACTTC
CDR3aa: CSALGHGTSASYEQYF

j_gene: TRBJ1-1
abundance: -
v_gene: TRBV9
d_gene: -
CDR3nt: TGTGCCAGCAGTCATGACCCGAACACTGAAGCTTTCTTT
CDR3aa: CASSHDPNTEAFF

j_gene: TRBJ2-2
abundance: once
v_gene: TRBV20-1
d_gene: TRBD2
CDR3nt: TGCAGTGCTGGGACTAGCGGGAGCACCGGGGAGCTGTTTTTT
CDR3aa: CSAGTSGSTGELFF

j_gene: TRBJ1-1
abundance: -
v_gene: TRBV6-5
d_gene: -
CDR3nt: TGTGCCAGCAGTAATGGAGACACTGAAGCTTTCTTT
CDR3aa: CASSNGDTEAFF

j_gene: TRBJ2-2
abundance: -
v_gene: TRBV20-1
d_gene: -
CDR3nt: TGCAGTGCTAGAGATGAATTGTGGCAGGCGAACACCGGGGAGCTGTTTTTT
CDR3aa: CSARDELWQANTGELFF

j_gene: TRBJ1-1
abundance: -
v_gene: TRBV27
d_gene: -
CDR3nt: TGTGCCAGCAGTGTAGGGGCCGCGCGTGAAGCTTTCTTT
CDR3aa: CASSVGAAREAFF

j_gene: TRBJ2-1
abundance: -
v_gene: TRBV5-4
d_gene: -
CDR3nt: TGTGCCAGCAGCTTGGCCCAAACCAATGAGCAGTTCTTC
CDR3aa: CASSLAQTNEQFF

j_gene: TRBJ2-1
abundance: -
v_gene: TRBV27
d_gene: -
CDR3nt: TGTGCCAGCACGGACAGTCAAAGCTCCTACAATGAGCAGTTCTTC
CDR3aa: CASTDSQSSYNEQFF

j_gene: TRBJ2-3
abundance: -
v_gene: TRBV5-1
d_gene: -
CDR3nt: TGCGCCAGCAGCTTGGTGCCCGGGATCGGAAGCACAGATACGCAGTATTTT
CDR3aa: CASSLVPGIGSTDTQYF

j_gene: TRBJ2-7
abundance: -
v_gene: TRBV30
d_gene: -
CDR3nt: TGTGCCTGGAGTGTACCAGGGACATTAACGGCCCTTGAGTACTTC
CDR3aa: CAWSVPGTLTALEYF

j_gene: TRBJ2-1
abundance: -
v_gene: TRBV15
d_gene: -
CDR3nt: TGTGCCACCAGCAGAGAGGCGGGTATTAGCTCCTACAATGAGCAGTTCTTC
CDR3aa: CATSREAGISSYNEQFF

j_gene: TRBJ1-5
abundance: -
v_gene: TRBV30
d_gene: -
CDR3nt: TGTGCCTGGAGTGGGGACGACGGGGAGCCCCAGCATTTT
CDR3aa: CAWSGDDGEPQHF

j_gene: TRBJ2-3
abundance: -
v_gene: TRBV28
d_gene: -
CDR3nt: TGTGCCAGCAGTTTTAGGGGGGATACGCAGTATTTT
CDR3aa: CASSFRGDTQYF

j_gene: TRBJ2-5
abundance: -
v_gene: TRBV20-1
d_gene: TRBD1
CDR3nt: TGCAGTGCCCCGATTGACAGGGGTGTTTCCCAAGAGACCCAGTACTTC
CDR3aa: CSAPIDRGVSQETQYF

j_gene: TRBJ2-1
abundance: -
v_gene: TRBV20-1
d_gene: -
CDR3nt: TGCAGTGCTACATTAGGGGTAGAGCAGTTCTTC
CDR3aa: CSATLGVEQFF

j_gene: TRBJ2-1
abundance: -
v_gene: TRBV12-3/TRBV12-4
d_gene: -
CDR3nt: TGTGCCAGCAGTTCACTCCTAGGATACAATGAGCAGTTCTTC
CDR3aa: CASSSLLGYNEQFF

j_gene: TRBJ2-7
abundance: -
v_gene: TRBV13
d_gene: -
CDR3nt: TGTGCCAGCAGCTTAGAACAGGCGCCTGAGCAGTACTTC
CDR3aa: CASSLEQAPEQYF

j_gene: TRBJ2-5
abundance: -
v_gene: TRBV7-9
d_gene: -
CDR3nt: TGTGCCAGCAGCTTAGTTTTGGAGACCCAGTACTTC
CDR3aa: CASSLVLETQYF